This TCR beta chain stems from a study of blood T cell repertoires in COVID-19 (dated by TCRdb to about 2020). Some background on the complete study: Samples from collaborators originated in the United States, Italy and Spain and spanned both the acute and convalescent phases of COVID-19. Nearly every sample came with metadata listing a de-identified subject ID, COVID-19 status, age in years and sex. Subjects who had been exposed to COVID-19, were actively infected with it, or had recovered from it provided the deeply sampled blood TCRbeta repertoires that made up the dataset. The repertoires were released in a freely available public database intended as a resource for research on the immune response to SARS-CoV-2. Samples were obtained from the ongoing ImmuneRACE study (first 160 participants) and from over 1,000 subjects provided by 6 global collaborators. Where HLA class I and class II types were available, the types were taken from metadata supplied by the sample provider, not from assay-based typing. The material from the prospective study consisted of cDNA or gDNA derived from T cells, B-cell-depleted T cells, or PBMCs. Overall study results and their limits: The quantity of clinical and demographic metadata differed by source and by participant and was supplied without curation.

Germline trimming amounts to 4 bases on V and 4 bases on J, with 7 as the count of junction bases outside the gene matches. The germline V gene provides CDR1 SQVTM and CDR2 ANQGSEA. The CDR3 contains 15 residues, cysteine and phenylalanine counted. Only the CDR3 portion is preserved as DNA: 45 bases, with reading frame beginning at the first base. TCRbeta CDR3 regions were amplified from genomic DNA using the immunoSEQ Assay, a bias-controlled multiplex PCR. Per the authors' processing: Nucleated cell counts per sample were estimated from amplification of reference gene primers within the assay. Sequence reads were collapsed and filtered to measure the absolute abundance of every unique TCRbeta CDR3 rearrangement. For each sample, productive Simpson clonality was calculated as the square root of Simpson's diversity index across productive rearrangements. Here the immuneACCESS table is served through TCRdb, limited to in-frame sequences with V and J called. Missing clones are a known gap in these copies; in checked studies unresolved V genes cover under half, and the rest lacks a known reason. For V, J and clone size, that table is used; D and trimming come from the DNA. This sample gives 180,000 or so clones in total; approximately 85% of them show up just once. The ten most abundant clones make up around 9.5% of the sample.

Each collaborating institution followed its own protocols to collect whole blood in K2EDTA tubes. For TCRbeta analysis, collaborators shipped samples in one of three forms: frozen whole blood, isolated PBMCs, or DNA extracted from either of those sample types. Note on this clone: The antigen it binds to is not known. No much larger clone is present one base from it, and per-base qualities are unavailable.

The V and J genes are TRBV29-1 and TRBJ2-3; 11 nucleotides in the junction match TRBD1. Sequencing input: peripheral blood. The TCR sequence derives from a woman of 80 years or more with acute or convalescent COVID-19. The CDR3 loop reads CSVVRDRGNADTQYF. The DNA sequence follows: TGCAGCGTTGTACGGGACAGGGGGAATGCAGATACGCAGTATTTT.